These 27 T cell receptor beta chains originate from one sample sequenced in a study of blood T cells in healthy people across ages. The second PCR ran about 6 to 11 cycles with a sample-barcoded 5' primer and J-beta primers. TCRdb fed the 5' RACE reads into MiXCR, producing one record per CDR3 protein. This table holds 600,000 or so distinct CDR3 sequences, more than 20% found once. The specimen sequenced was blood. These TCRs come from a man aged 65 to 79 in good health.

The chain's CDR3 is CSARGGNARHNEQFF. In DNA form, the CDR3 reads TGCAGTGCTAGGGGTGGTAACGCGCGGCACAATGAGCAGTTCTTC. V and J are TRBV20-1 and TRBJ2-1; no firm D call. Germline CDR1 reads DFQATT; CDR2 reads SNEGSKA (reference sequence). The CDR3 loop spans 15 amino acids. V dropped 3 bases and J dropped 5 bases, with 17 bases sitting between them.

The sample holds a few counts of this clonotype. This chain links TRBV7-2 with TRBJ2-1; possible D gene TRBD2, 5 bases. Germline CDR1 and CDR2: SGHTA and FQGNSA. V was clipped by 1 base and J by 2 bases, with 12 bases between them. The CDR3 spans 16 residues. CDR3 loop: CASSLGVASTYNEQFF. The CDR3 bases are TGTGCCAGCAGCTTAGGAGTAGCGTCCACCTACAATGAGCAGTTCTTC. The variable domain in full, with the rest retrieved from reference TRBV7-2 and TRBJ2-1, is GAGVSQSPSNKVTEKGKDVELRCDPISGHTALYWYRQSLGQGLEFLIYFQGNSAPDKSGLPSDRFSAERTGGSVSTLTIQRTQQEDSAVYLCASSLGVASTYNEQFFGPGTRLTVL.

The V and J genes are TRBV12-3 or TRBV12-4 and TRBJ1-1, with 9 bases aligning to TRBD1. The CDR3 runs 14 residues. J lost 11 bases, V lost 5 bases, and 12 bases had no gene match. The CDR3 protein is CASSPRTGEAWAFF. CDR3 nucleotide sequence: TGTGCCAGCAGTCCCAGGACAGGGGAGGCGTGGGCTTTCTTT.

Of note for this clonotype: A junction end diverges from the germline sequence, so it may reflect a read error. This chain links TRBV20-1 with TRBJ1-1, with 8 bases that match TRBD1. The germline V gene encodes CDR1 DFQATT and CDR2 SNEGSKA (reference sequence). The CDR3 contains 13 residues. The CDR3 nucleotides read TGCAGTGCTCAGGTGGCAGGGGGCACTGAGGCTTTCTTT. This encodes CSAQVAGGTEAFF.

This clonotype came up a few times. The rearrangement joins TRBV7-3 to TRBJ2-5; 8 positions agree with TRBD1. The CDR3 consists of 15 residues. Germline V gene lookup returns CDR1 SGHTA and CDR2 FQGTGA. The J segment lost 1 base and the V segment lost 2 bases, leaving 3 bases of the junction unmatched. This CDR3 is CASSLDRGPQETQYF. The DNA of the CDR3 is TGTGCCAGCAGCTTAGACAGGGGTCCCCAAGAGACCCAGTACTTC.

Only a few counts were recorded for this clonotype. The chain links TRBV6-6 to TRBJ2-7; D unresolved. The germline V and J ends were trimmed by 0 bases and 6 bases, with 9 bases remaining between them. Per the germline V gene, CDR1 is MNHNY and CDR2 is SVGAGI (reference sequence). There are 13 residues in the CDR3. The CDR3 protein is CASSYSSVVEQYF. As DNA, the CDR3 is TGTGCCAGCAGTTACTCTTCCGTGGTCGAGCAGTACTTC.

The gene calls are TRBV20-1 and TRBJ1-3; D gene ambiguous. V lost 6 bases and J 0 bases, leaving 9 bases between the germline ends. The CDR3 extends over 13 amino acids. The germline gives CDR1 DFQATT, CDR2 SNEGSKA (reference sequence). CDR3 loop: CSALLSSGNTIYF. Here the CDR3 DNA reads TGCAGTGCCCTCTTAAGCTCTGGAAACACCATATATTTT.

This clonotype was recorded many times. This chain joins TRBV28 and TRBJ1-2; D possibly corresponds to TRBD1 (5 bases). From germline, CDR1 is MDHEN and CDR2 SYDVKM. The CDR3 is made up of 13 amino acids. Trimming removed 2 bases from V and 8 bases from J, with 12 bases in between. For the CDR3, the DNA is TGTGCCAGCAGTTTACAGGGAGAACGAGGCTACACCTTC. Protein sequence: CASSLQGERGYTF.

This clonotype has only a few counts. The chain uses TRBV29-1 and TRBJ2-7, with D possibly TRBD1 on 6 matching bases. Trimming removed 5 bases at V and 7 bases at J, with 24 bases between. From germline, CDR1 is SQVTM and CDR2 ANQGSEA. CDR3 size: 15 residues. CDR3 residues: CSVKWTVGKSGEQYF. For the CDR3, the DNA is TGCAGCGTTAAGTGGACAGTGGGAAAATCGGGGGAGCAGTACTTC.

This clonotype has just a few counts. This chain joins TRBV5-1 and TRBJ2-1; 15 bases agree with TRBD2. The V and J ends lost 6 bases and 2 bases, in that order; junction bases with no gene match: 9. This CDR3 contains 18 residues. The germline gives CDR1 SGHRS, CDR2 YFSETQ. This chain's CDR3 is CASTTGTSGRSTYNEQFF. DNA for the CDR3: TGCGCCAGCACAACCGGGACTAGCGGGAGGAGTACCTACAATGAGCAGTTCTTC.

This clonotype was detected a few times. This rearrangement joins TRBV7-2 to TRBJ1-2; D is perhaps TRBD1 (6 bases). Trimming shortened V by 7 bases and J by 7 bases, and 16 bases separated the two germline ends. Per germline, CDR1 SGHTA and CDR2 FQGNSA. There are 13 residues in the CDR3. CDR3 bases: TGTGCCAGCACCATTGGGGGGCGCGGTGGCTACACCTTC. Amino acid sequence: CASTIGGRGGYTF.

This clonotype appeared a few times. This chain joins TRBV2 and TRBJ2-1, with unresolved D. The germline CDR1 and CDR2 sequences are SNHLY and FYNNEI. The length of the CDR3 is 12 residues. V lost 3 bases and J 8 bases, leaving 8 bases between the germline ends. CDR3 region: CASSDSIYEQFF. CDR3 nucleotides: TGTGCCAGCAGTGATAGTATCTATGAGCAGTTCTTC.

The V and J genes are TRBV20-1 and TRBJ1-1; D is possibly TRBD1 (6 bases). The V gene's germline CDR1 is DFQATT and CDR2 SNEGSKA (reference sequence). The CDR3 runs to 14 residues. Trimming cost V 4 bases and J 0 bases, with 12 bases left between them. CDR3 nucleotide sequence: TGCAGTGCTACCACGGGACATTTGAACACTGAAGCTTTCTTT. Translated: CSATTGHLNTEAFF.

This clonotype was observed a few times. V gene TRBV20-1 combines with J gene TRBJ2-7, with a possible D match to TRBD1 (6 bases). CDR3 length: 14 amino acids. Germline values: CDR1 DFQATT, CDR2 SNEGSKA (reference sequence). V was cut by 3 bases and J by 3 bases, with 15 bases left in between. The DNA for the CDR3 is TGCAGTGCTAGCCTAGGGGGAGCCGGCTACGAGCAGTACTTC. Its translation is CSASLGGAGYEQYF.

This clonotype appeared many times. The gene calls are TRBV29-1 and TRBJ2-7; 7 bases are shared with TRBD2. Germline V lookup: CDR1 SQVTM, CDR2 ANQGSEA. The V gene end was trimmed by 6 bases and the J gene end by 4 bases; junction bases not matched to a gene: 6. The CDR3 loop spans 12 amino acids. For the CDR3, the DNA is TGCAGCGTGGCCGGGACTACGTACGAGCAGTACTTC. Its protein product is CSVAGTTYEQYF.

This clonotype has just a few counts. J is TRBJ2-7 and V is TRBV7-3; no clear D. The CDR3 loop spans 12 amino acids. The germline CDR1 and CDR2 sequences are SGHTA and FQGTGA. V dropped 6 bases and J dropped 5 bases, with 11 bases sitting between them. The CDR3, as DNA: TGTGCCAGCAGACCTACTCGGGACGAGCAGTACTTC. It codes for CASRPTRDEQYF.

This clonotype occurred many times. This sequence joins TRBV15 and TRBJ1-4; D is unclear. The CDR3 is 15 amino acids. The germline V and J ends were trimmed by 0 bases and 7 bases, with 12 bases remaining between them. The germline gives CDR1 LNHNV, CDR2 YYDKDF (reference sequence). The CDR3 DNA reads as TGTGCCACCAGCAGAGATGCCCGGGTGGGTGAAAAACTGTTTTTT. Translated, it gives CATSRDARVGEKLFF.

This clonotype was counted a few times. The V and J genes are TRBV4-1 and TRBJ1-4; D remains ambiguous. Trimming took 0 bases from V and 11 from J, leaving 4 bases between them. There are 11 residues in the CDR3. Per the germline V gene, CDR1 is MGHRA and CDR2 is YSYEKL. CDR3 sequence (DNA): TGCGCCAGCAGCCAAGAACGGAAACTGTTTTTT. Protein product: CASSQERKLFF.

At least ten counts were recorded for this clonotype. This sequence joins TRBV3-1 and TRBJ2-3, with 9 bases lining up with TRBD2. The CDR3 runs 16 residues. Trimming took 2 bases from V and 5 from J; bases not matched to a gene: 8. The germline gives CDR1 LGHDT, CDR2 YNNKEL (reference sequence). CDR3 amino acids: CASSQRGRAGVDTQYF. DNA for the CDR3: TGTGCCAGCAGCCAACGCGGGAGGGCCGGGGTAGATACGCAGTATTTT.

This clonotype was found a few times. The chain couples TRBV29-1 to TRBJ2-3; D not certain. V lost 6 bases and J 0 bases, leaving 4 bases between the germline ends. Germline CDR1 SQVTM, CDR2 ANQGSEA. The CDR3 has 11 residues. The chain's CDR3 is CSVGSTDTQYF. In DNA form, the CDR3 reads TGCAGCGTGGGGAGCACAGATACGCAGTATTTT.

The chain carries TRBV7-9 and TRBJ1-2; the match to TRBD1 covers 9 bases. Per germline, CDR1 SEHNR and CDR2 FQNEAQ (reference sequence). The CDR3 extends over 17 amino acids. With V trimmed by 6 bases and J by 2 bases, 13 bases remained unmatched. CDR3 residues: CASRIRDREEGNYGYTF. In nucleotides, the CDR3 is TGTGCCAGCAGGATACGGGACAGGGAAGAGGGCAACTATGGCTACACCTTC.

The CDR3 DNA reads TGCAGCGCGTTGGGTTACCGAGCTTACGAAGCTAGCACAGATACGCAGTATTTT. Translation: CSALGYRAYEASTDTQYF. This sequence joins TRBV29-1 and TRBJ2-3; D gene uncertain. This CDR3 is 18 amino acids long. Germline assignment: CDR1 SQVTM and CDR2 ANQGSEA. Trimming removed 7 bases from V and 0 bases from J, with 26 bases in between.

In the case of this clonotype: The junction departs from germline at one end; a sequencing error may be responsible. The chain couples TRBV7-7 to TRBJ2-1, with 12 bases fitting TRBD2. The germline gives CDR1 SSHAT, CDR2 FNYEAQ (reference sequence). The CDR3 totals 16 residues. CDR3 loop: CASSPGLAGNHNEQFF. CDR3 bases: TGTGCTAGCAGCCCTGGACTAGCGGGAAACCACAATGAGCAGTTCTTC.

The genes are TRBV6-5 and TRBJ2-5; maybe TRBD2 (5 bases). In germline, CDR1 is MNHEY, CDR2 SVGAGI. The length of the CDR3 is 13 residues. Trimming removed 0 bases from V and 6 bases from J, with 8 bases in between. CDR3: CASSYSGEQTQYF. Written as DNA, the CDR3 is TGTGCCAGCAGTTACTCCGGGGAACAGACCCAGTACTTC.

In nucleotides, the CDR3 is TGTGCCAGCACCCTAGGGGGGCCTCGGACCAATGGCTACACCTTC. Translation: CASTLGGPRTNGYTF. V gene TRBV12-3 or TRBV12-4 combines with J gene TRBJ1-2; the D gene is possibly TRBD1 (6 bases). The CDR3 contains 15 residues. Trimming pared 7 bases from V and 6 bases from J, leaving 21 bases between.

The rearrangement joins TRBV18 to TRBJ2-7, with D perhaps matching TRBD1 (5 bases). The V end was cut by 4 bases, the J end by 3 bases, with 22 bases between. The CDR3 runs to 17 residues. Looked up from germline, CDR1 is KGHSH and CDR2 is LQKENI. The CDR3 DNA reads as TGTGCCAGCTCACTAAAGATTTCGACAGCCCCCCTCTACGAGCAGTACTTC. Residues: CASSLKISTAPLYEQYF.

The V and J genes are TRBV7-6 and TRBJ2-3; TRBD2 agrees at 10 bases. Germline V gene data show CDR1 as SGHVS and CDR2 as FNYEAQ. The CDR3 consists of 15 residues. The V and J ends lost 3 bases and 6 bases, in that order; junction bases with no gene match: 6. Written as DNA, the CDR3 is TGTGCCAGCAGCTTTACTAGCGGGAATGGCGATACGCAGTATTTT. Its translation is CASSFTSGNGDTQYF.